This T cell receptor (beta chain) was observed in a study of T cell repertoires in cytomegalovirus infection (dated by TCRdb to 2018 to 2020). Background on the whole study: The peptide stimulations were aimed at well-studied HLA-B-restricted epitopes as well as recently identified HLA-C-restricted CMV epitopes, whose presentation resists viral immunomodulation. Donor HLA type was relevant to the analysis, as public TCR beta signatures indicated carriage of CMV infection together with the matching HLA type.

What the study reported, not specific to this receptor: The ex vivo response was dominated by HLA-C-restricted CMV-specific TCR beta clonotypes, which also provided the single most frequent clonotype in two of eight donors. Carriers of CMV infection plus the relevant HLA type were discriminated by the cumulative frequency of public TCR beta family members in the study cohort and in an independent approximately 340-donor cohort.

This clonotype was picked up a small number of times. Its antigen remains unidentified. One base away there is no much larger clone; base qualities are not given. Its CDR3 holds 16 amino acids, cysteine through phenylalanine. Only the CDR3 DNA stays, 48 bases, in frame from base 1. V is shortened by 0 bases, J by 2 bases, and the region joining them spans 8 bases. CDR1 and CDR2 (SGHVS, FNYEAQ) derive from the germline V gene. The sequencer listed for this sample is Illumina HiSeq 1500. TCRdb trimmed public reads at Q25 via fastp, called clones via MiXCR and kept in-frame beta chains. A single entry per CDR3 protein holds the most common genes and DNA from its merged rows. The sample data list fewer than 950,000 distinct CDR3 sequences, and approximately 32% of these were observed just once. 9.5% to 15% of the sample belongs to the ten largest clones. Interpreted using the paper, the treatment or condition label stands for: in vitro stimulation with specific CMV peptide epitopes to enrich CMV-specific T cells.

The clonotype comes from a human donor in good health (CMV status not recorded). Some clones in this sample may be carry-over from other donors' samples. This specimen consisted of cultured CD8+ T cells from PBMCs, obtained from culture after CMV antigen stimulation. Recombination connected TRBV7-6 to TRBJ2-6; tentative D gene TRBD1, with 5 bases matching. The base sequence is TGTGCCAGCAGCTTAGCGGTAGGGGCTGGGGCCAACGTCCTGACTTTC. It translates as CASSLAVGAGANVLTF.